A single sample is the source of the 23 T cell receptor beta chains below, sequenced in a study of graft-versus-host responses after intestinal transplantation. Clones were read by immunoSEQ multiplex PCR, and TCRdb kept only the in-frame ones, dropping some. The sample holds roughly 6,400 clones, 20% to 25% seen once. The material sequenced was alloreactive CD4+ T cells from a mixed lymphocyte reaction culture, taken before transplantation. The subset denotes: CFSE-low proliferating T cells sorted from roughly 6-day pre-transplant mixed lymphocyte reaction (GvH or HvG direction). The origin of the receptors is a human patient who was an organ donor for intestinal transplantation.

The genes are TRBV27 and TRBJ2-2; unclear D gene. Trimming removed 3 bases from V and 4 bases from J, with 6 bases in between. This CDR3 region has 13 residues. The germline V gene encodes CDR1 MNHEY and CDR2 SMNVEV (reference sequence). As DNA, the CDR3 is TGTGCCAGCAGTTTTAGAGGCACCGGGGAGCTGTTTTTT. Residues: CASSFRGTGELFF.

Worth noting for this clone: With only one base between it and a far larger clone, this is likely a read error. The chain has TRBV6-6 and TRBJ1-5, with D unresolved. Germline-derived CDR1 and CDR2 are MNHNY and SVGAGI (reference sequence). The CDR3 loop spans 16 amino acids. V was cut by 0 bases and J by 2 bases, with 11 bases left in between. CDR3 loop: CASSYSTGIGNQPQHF. CDR3 nucleotides: TGTGCCAGCAGTTACTCGACGGGCATTGGCAATCAGCCCCAGCATTTT.

V gene TRBV29-1 combines with J gene TRBJ1-2; the match to TRBD1 covers 7 bases. The V and J ends lost 4 bases and 4 bases, in that order; junction bases with no gene match: 0. Germline values: CDR1 SQVTM, CDR2 ANQGSEA. There are 11 residues in the CDR3. The CDR3 DNA reads TGCAGCGTTGCAGGGGGCTATGGCTACACCTTC. Its protein is CSVAGGYGYTF.

This clone occurred a few times. CDR3 amino acids: CAISGQGTVTYNEQFF. The CDR3 DNA reads as TGTGCCATCAGTGGACAAGGGACAGTCACCTACAATGAGCAGTTCTTC. The genes are TRBV10-3 and TRBJ2-1, with 7 bases matching TRBD1. The CDR3 consists of 16 residues. After removal of 4 bases from V and 2 bases from J, the junction contained 8 bases not matched to a gene. The V gene's germline CDR1 is ENHRY and CDR2 SYGVKD.

This clone was found a few times. The chain employs TRBV4-1 and TRBJ2-3; 9 bases line up with TRBD1. V was clipped by 2 bases and J by 5 bases; unmatched bases: 5. CDR3 length equals 15 residues. CDR1 and CDR2 (germline): MGHRA, YSYEKL. The CDR3 bases are TGCGCCAGCAGCCAAATCGGGACAGGGAAAGATACGCAGTATTTT. Protein product: CASSQIGTGKDTQYF.

The chain recombines TRBV11-2 with TRBJ2-7; 9 bases are a match to TRBD1. The CDR3 totals 15 residues. Germline-derived CDR1 and CDR2 are SGHAT and FQNNGV. V shed 0 bases, J shed 3 bases, and the junction held 3 bases outside the gene matches. CDR3 loop: CASSLEGTGNYEQYF. The CDR3 DNA is TGTGCCAGCAGCTTAGAAGGGACAGGGAACTACGAGCAGTACTTC.

This clone was recorded a few times. V usage is TRBV4-1 and J usage is TRBJ2-5; 9 nucleotides align to TRBD2. Trimming removed 0 bases from V and 5 bases from J; junction bases left unmatched: 7. Per germline, CDR1 MGHRA and CDR2 YSYEKL. The CDR3 totals 16 residues. The CDR3 is CASSQDWLAGSETQYF. CDR3 DNA: TGCGCCAGCAGCCAAGATTGGCTAGCGGGATCCGAGACCCAGTACTTC.

The rearrangement joins TRBV11-1 to TRBJ1-2, with 7 bases fitting TRBD1. V gave up 4 bases and J gave up 4 bases; unmatched junction bases: 0. The CDR3 runs 12 residues. The germline gives CDR1 SGHAT, CDR2 FQDESV (reference sequence). The CDR3 DNA is TGTGCCAGCAGCTCAGGGGGCTATGGCTACACCTTC. Amino acid sequence: CASSSGGYGYTF. Using reference TRBV11-1 and TRBJ1-2 for the parts outside the CDR3, the full variable domain is EAEVAQSPRYKITEKSQAVAFWCDPISGHATLYWYRQILGQGPELLVQFQDESVVDDSQLPKDRFSAERLKGVDSTLKIQPAELGDSAMYLCASSSGGYGYTFGSGTRLTVV.

The rearrangement uses TRBV5-1 and TRBJ2-3, with D possibly being TRBD1 (6 bases). The CDR3 runs 15 residues. Germline V lookup: CDR1 SGHRS, CDR2 YFSETQ. V was pared by 3 bases and J by 3 bases, with 14 bases between. The CDR3 spells CASSSRGVGTDTQYF. The DNA for the CDR3 is TGCGCCAGCAGCTCCAGGGGAGTAGGTACAGATACGCAGTATTTT. Full variable domain (rest looked up from reference TRBV5-1 and TRBJ2-3): KAGVTQTPRYLIKTRGQQVTLSCSPISGHRSVSWYQQTPGQGLQFLFEYFSETQRNKGNFPGRFSGRQFSNSRSEMNVSTLELGDSALYLCASSSRGVGTDTQYFGPGTRLTVL.

This clone has more than one count but fewer than ten. Different DNA sequences within this sample yield the same CDR3. The chain recombines TRBV9 with TRBJ2-2; 8 bases map to TRBD1. This CDR3 contains 16 residues. Germline V gene data show CDR1 as SGDLS and CDR2 as YYNGEE. The V gene end was trimmed by 0 bases and the J gene end by 5 bases; junction bases not matched to a gene: 6. CDR3 DNA: TGTGCCAGCAGCGTAGGGCAGGGGGCAAGAACCGGGGAGCTGTTTTTT. Translation: CASSVGQGARTGELFF.

The chain combines TRBV7-9 with TRBJ1-4; D not resolved. V was clipped by 5 bases and J by 7 bases, with 20 bases between them. From germline, CDR1 is SEHNR and CDR2 FQNEAQ (reference sequence). This CDR3 spans 16 amino acids. CDR3 amino acids: CASSPRDRVVGEKLFF. Here the CDR3 DNA reads TGTGCCAGCAGCCCCCGGGATAGGGTGGTTGGTGAAAAACTGTTTTTT. The full variable domain, with the rest looked up from reference TRBV7-9 and TRBJ1-4, is DTGVSQNPRHKITKRGQNVTFRCDPISEHNRLYWYRQTLGQGPEFLTYFQNEAQLEKSRLLSDRFSAERPKGSFSTLEIQRTEQGDSAMYLCASSPRDRVVGEKLFFGSGTQLSVL.

This clone was counted a few times. The V gene is TRBV25-1, the J gene TRBJ2-2; tentatively, D is TRBD1 (5 bases). The CDR3 runs to 14 residues. V lost 4 bases, J lost 1 base, and 7 bases lay in between. The germline V gene has CDR1 MGHDK and CDR2 SYGVNS. The CDR3 loop is CASSVQGNTGELFF. CDR3 in DNA: TGTGCCAGCAGTGTTCAGGGGAACACCGGGGAGCTGTTTTTT.

The chain is built from TRBV7-2 and TRBJ2-3; TRBD2 matches 10 bases. The J segment lost 1 base and the V segment lost 3 bases, leaving 7 bases of the junction unmatched. The CDR3 contains 17 residues. In germline, CDR1 is SGHTA, CDR2 FQGNSA. Written as DNA, the CDR3 is TGTGCCAGCAGCTTCAAAGCGGGAGGGCCGGGCACAGATACGCAGTATTTT. Protein sequence: CASSFKAGGPGTDTQYF.

This clone was recorded a few times. The chain employs TRBV7-3 and TRBJ2-5, with 7 bases identical to TRBD2. This CDR3 is 13 amino acids long. V was pared by 5 bases and J by 5 bases, with 5 bases of the junction left unmatched. Looked up from germline, CDR1 is SGHTA and CDR2 is FQGTGA. The CDR3: CASSTLGGETQYF. CDR3 DNA: TGTGCCAGCAGCACCCTCGGGGGGGAGACCCAGTACTTC.

The chain joins TRBV12-5 to TRBJ2-4, with TRBD1 identical over 9 bases. The junction had 22 bases not matched to a gene; V was cut back by 2 bases and J by 8 bases. The CDR3 runs to 20 residues. Looked up from germline, CDR1 is LGHNT and CDR2 is FRNRAP. This chain's CDR3 is CASGLPSRTGARYPLDIQYF. In DNA form, the CDR3 reads TGTGCTAGTGGTTTGCCCTCCCGGACAGGGGCCCGTTACCCCTTAGACATTCAGTACTTC.

By share, this clone ranks as medium-sized. The V and J genes are TRBV21-1 and TRBJ2-5; TRBD1 was called by the table and not checked on the DNA. TRBV21-1 is a known pseudogene. The CDR3 is 17 residues long. CDR3 sequence reads: CASSRCRTQPTQETQYF. For the CDR3, the DNA is TGTGCCAGCAGCAGATGTCGGACACAACCGACACAAGAGACCCAGTACTTC.

This chain joins TRBV28 and TRBJ2-7; unclear D gene. Trimming removed 6 bases from V and 3 bases from J, with 21 bases in between. The CDR3 has 16 amino acids. Germline assignment: CDR1 MDHEN and CDR2 SYDVKM. CDR3: CASSYTSLRSLYEQYF. In DNA, the CDR3 is TGTGCCAGCAGCTATACCTCGTTAAGGAGTCTCTACGAGCAGTACTTC. Combining the CDR3 with reference TRBV28 and TRBJ2-7 gives the whole variable domain DVKVTQSSRYLVKRTGEKVFLECVQDMDHENMFWYRQDPGLGLRLIYFSYDVKMKEKGDIPEGYSVSREKKERFSLILESASTNQTSMYLCASSYTSLRSLYEQYFGPGTRLTVT.

By sample fraction, this clone is medium-sized (0.01 to 0.1%). The chain has TRBV4-1 and TRBJ2-1; perhaps TRBD1 as D (5 bases). The length of the CDR3 is 15 residues. Germline values: CDR1 MGHRA, CDR2 YSYEKL. The V end lost 4 bases, the J end lost 0 bases, and 10 bases lay between the germline ends. The CDR3 DNA follows: TGCGCCAGCAGCCGTGACAGTTTCTCCTACAATGAGCAGTTCTTC. Residues: CASSRDSFSYNEQFF.

J is TRBJ1-1 and V is TRBV27; tentative D call: TRBD1 (5 bases). CDR1 is MNHEY, CDR2 SMNVEV, per germline (reference sequence). V lost 3 bases and J lost 0, with 14 bases in between. This CDR3 region has 16 residues. Here the CDR3 reads CASSLGQVPLNTEAFF. The CDR3 DNA follows: TGTGCCAGCAGTTTGGGGCAGGTACCTTTGAACACTGAAGCTTTCTTT.

This clone has just a few counts. CDR3 nucleotides: TGTGCCAGCAGCTTCAGGGGGCACACTGAAGCTTTCTTT. It translates to CASSFRGHTEAFF. This chain uses TRBV5-4 with TRBJ1-1, with TRBD1 matching 8 bases. V shed 2 bases and J 3 bases; nucleotides not matched to a gene: 0. CDR1 is SGHNT and CDR2 is YYREEE in the germline V gene (reference sequence). The CDR3 consists of 13 residues.

This clone turned up a few times. The chain employs TRBV7-9 and TRBJ2-3; D unclear. The V end lost 4 bases, the J end lost 2 bases, and 13 bases lay between the germline ends. Germline CDR1 and CDR2: SEHNR and FQNEAQ (reference sequence). The CDR3 runs 15 residues. The CDR3 loop reads CASSSRTRITDTQYF. CDR3 bases: TGTGCCAGCAGCTCCCGGACCCGGATCACAGATACGCAGTATTTT.

A few counts support this clone. The rearrangement joins TRBV6-9 to TRBJ1-1; 8 bases agree with TRBD1. After removal of 4 bases from V and 4 bases from J, the junction contained 2 bases not matched to a gene. Germline V gene lookup returns CDR1 MNHGY and CDR2 SVAAGI. The CDR3 is made up of 13 amino acids. The CDR3 DNA follows: TGTGCCAGCAGTTCGGACAGGGCCACTGAAGCTTTCTTT. This codes for CASSSDRATEAFF.

The chain links TRBV30 to TRBJ1-2; the D gene is possibly TRBD1 (5 bases). Germline values: CDR1 GTSNPN, CDR2 SVGIG (reference sequence). Trimming took off 3 bases at V and 8 bases at J, with 22 bases between the two ends. The CDR3 extends over 15 amino acids. CDR3 coding DNA: TGTGCCTGGAGGACAGAGGGCGGCCTCCGGTGGGGCTACACCTTC. Residues: CAWRTEGGLRWGYTF.